Listed here are 6 T cell receptor beta chains from one sample, sequenced in a study of immune characterization of retroperitoneal liposarcoma. TCRdb called the PCR reads again in MiXCR, with one record for every CDR3 protein. The data show approximately 2,000 distinct CDR3 sequences, about 27% seen once. Specimen: tumor tissue. These receptors came from a female donor with retroperitoneal liposarcoma.

The V and J genes are TRBV12-3 or TRBV12-4 and TRBJ1-4; D gene uncertain. V shed 6 bases and J shed 7 bases, with 18 bases lying between them. There are 15 residues in the CDR3. CDR3 amino acids: CASSPTLWEFEKLFF. CDR3 coding DNA: TGTGCCAGCAGCCCGACCCTCTGGGAGTTTGAAAAACTGTTTTTT.

By sample fraction, this clonotype is medium-sized. V and J are TRBV7-6 and TRBJ2-3; D uncertain. The CDR3 runs to 12 residues. The V and J ends lost 4 bases and 4 bases respectively, with 6 bases between them. Germline CDR1 is SGHVS and CDR2 is FNYEAQ. This CDR3 reads CASSSASDTQYF. Written as DNA, the CDR3 is TGTGCCAGCAGCTCAGCGTCAGATACGCAGTATTTT.

This chain links TRBV10-1 with TRBJ2-5; 10 bases match TRBD2. The DNA end is a closer match to TRBJ2-1, so the J assignment may be wrong. Per germline, CDR1 WNHNN and CDR2 SYGVQD (reference sequence). The CDR3 length is 14 residues. CDR3 sequence reads: CASGTSGIKNEQFF. The CDR3 region has the DNA TGCGCCAGCGGAACTAGCGGGATTAAAAATGAGCAGTTCTTC.

Relative to its sample, this clonotype is medium-sized. This chain links TRBV6-1 with TRBJ1-2, with 8 nucleotides matching TRBD1. CDR1 is MNHNS, CDR2 SASEGT, per germline. CDR3 size: 14 residues. V gave up 4 bases and J gave up 5 bases; unmatched junction bases: 6. The CDR3: CASSAAGGGYGYTF. For the CDR3, the DNA is TGTGCCAGCAGTGCGGCAGGGGGCGGTTATGGCTACACCTTC.

The chain has TRBV7-6 and TRBJ2-6; 11 bases are shared with TRBD1. Germline V gene lookup returns CDR1 SGHVS and CDR2 FNYEAQ. Unmatched junction bases numbered 2, after V lost 4 bases and J lost 0 bases. The CDR3 has 17 amino acids. In DNA form, the CDR3 reads TGTGCCAGCAGCTCCGGGACAGGGGGCTCTGGGGCCAACGTCCTGACTTTC. Its protein is CASSSGTGGSGANVLTF.

This clonotype qualifies as medium-sized (0.01 to 0.1%). The chain uses TRBV11-2 and TRBJ2-1, with TRBD1 identical over 9 bases. Matching the DNA end better, TRBJ2-7 makes the J call doubtful. This CDR3 spans 16 amino acids. The germline CDR1 and CDR2 sequences are SGHAT and FQNNGV. The CDR3 bases are TGTGCCAGCAGCTTTCGTTCCGGGACAGGGACCTACGAGCAGTACTTC. Its protein is CASSFRSGTGTYEQYF.